These T cell receptor beta chains were read from a single sample in a study of blood T cell repertoires in COVID-19. Some clones are missing from TCRdb's copy, which holds only in-frame ones; the method was immunoSEQ multiplex PCR. The table shows fewer than 650,000 clones, with less than 90% occurring only once. The sequenced sample was peripheral blood. These receptor sequences come from a woman aged 50 to 65 with COVID-19, enrolled during active disease. CDR3s include the opening cysteine and the closing phenylalanine or tryptophan.

V: TRBV5-8
CDR3: CASSLVANTIYF

V: TRBV9
CDR3: CASSVGAGGGEQFF

V: TRBV28
CDR3: CASRPPGGPTYEQYF

V: TRBV7-2
CDR3: CASSLGLPEYNEQFF

V: TRBV4-1
CDR3: CASSQWPSGTSGGAYEQYF

V: TRBV12-5
CDR3: CASGLVQGKTEAFF

V: TRBV2
CDR3: CASSGQGWNQPQHF

V: TRBV11-2
CDR3: CASSLEGFASGVYRNEQYF

V: TRBV11-2
CDR3: CASSSTYQQGDTEAFF

V: TRBV5-8
CDR3: CASSFMLADTQYF

V: TRBV11-1
CDR3: CASSLGDSGGYTEAFF

V: TRBV25-1
CDR3: CASSTGSNQPQHF

V: TRBV27
CDR3: CASTYWDRGQETQYF

V: TRBV3-1/TRBV3-2
CDR3: CASSQGAGPGANVLTF

V: TRBV5-5
CDR3: CASAGLFNQPQHF

V: TRBV6-5
CDR3: CASSIDRVEQYF

V: TRBV6-6
CDR3: CASSEGLAYETQYF

V: TRBV4-2
CDR3: CASNSGDGGGVTDTQYF

V: TRBV7-3
CDR3: CASSLRGQGSGNTIYF

V: TRBV2
CDR3: CASTVPPGNTIYF

V: TRBV6-2/TRBV6-3
CDR3: CASSYPFGTSGVNEQFF

V: TRBV11-2
CDR3: CASSLPPRGNEQFF

V: TRBV18
CDR3: CASSRDSGNNQPQHF

V: TRBV3-1/TRBV3-2
CDR3: CASTRGYNSPLHF

V: TRBV2
CDR3: CASRRSRDRGPYRSNQPQHF

V: TRBV5-8
CDR3: CASSLSATRGYF

V: TRBV11-3
CDR3: CASSLVGTGSGELFF

V: TRBV25-1
CDR3: CASSPRGEFYGYTF

V: TRBV6-1
CDR3: CASSEREPPEAFF

V: TRBV5-1
CDR3: CASSFSGNQPQHF

V: TRBV12-3/TRBV12-4
CDR3: CASSLARSYEQYF